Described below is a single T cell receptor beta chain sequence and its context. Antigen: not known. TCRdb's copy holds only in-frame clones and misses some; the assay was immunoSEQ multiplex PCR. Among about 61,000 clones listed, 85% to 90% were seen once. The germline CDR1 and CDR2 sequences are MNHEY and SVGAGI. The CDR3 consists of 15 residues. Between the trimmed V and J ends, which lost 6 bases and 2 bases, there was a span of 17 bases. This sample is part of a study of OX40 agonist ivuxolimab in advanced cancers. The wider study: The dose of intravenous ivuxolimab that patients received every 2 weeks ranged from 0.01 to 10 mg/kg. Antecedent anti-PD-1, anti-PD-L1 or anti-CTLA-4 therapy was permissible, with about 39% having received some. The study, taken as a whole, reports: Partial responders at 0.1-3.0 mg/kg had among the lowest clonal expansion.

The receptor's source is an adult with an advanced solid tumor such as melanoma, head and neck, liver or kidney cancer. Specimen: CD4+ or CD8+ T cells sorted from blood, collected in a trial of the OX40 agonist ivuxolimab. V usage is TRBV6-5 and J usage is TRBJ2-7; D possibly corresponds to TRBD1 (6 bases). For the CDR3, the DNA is TGTGCCAGCAGGAAGGGGAGTAAGGGGGCCTACGAGCAGTACTTC. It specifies CASRKGSKGAYEQYF.